A selection of T cell receptor beta chains follows, all from one sample in a study of post-analysis software for immune sequencing data. One entry per CDR3 protein results from TCRdb running MiXCR on the PCR reads. Of about 540,000 distinct CDR3 sequences listed, roughly 34% were seen once; the top ten hold around 6%. Source material: blood. These TCRs come from a girl aged 2-17 years with multiple sclerosis. The CDR3 runs from the conserved cysteine through the conserved F or W. The D gene is left open where the match is weak. Expanded clones get a size class; other rows say once, few or many, or leave the size out.

CDR3 length: 14; D gene: NA; V gene: TRBV20-1; clone size: few; J gene: TRBJ2-5; CDR3 DNA: TGCAGTGCTAGAGTACATAGTCCGGGGGAGACCCAGTACTTC; CDR3 protein: CSARVHSPGETQYF
CDR3 length: 18; D gene: TRBD2; V gene: TRBV4-2; clone size: once; J gene: TRBJ2-5; CDR3 DNA: TGTGCCAGCAGCCAAGGGTACGGAGCGGGGGGAGACCAAGAGACCCAGTACTTC; CDR3 protein: CASSQGYGAGGDQETQYF
CDR3 length: 19; D gene: TRBD1; V gene: TRBV12-3/TRBV12-4; clone size: NA; J gene: TRBJ2-5; CDR3 DNA: TGTGCCAGCAGTTTACGGGGAATCCGGGACAGCGAGATCAGAGAGACCCAGTACTTC; CDR3 protein: CASSLRGIRDSEIRETQYF
CDR3 length: 15; D gene: NA; V gene: TRBV20-1; clone size: NA; J gene: TRBJ2-1; CDR3 DNA: TGCAGTGCTAGAGTGGAACCGGGCTCCTACAATGAGCAGTTCTTC; CDR3 protein: CSARVEPGSYNEQFF
CDR3 length: 13; D gene: NA; V gene: TRBV7-9; clone size: NA; J gene: TRBJ1-1; CDR3 DNA: TGTGCCAGCAGCTTACCAACGAGTCTTGAAGCTTTCTTT; CDR3 protein: CASSLPTSLEAFF
CDR3 length: 13; D gene: TRBD1; V gene: TRBV6-8; clone size: few; J gene: TRBJ2-7; CDR3 DNA: TGTGCCAGCAGGACAGGGGGACGCTACGAGCAGTACTTC; CDR3 protein: CASRTGGRYEQYF
CDR3 length: 11; D gene: NA; V gene: TRBV29-1; clone size: many; J gene: TRBJ2-7; CDR3 DNA: TGCAGCGTTACAGGGTTACACGAGCAGTACTTC; CDR3 protein: CSVTGLHEQYF
CDR3 length: 11; D gene: NA; V gene: TRBV5-6; clone size: few; J gene: TRBJ1-2; CDR3 DNA: TGTGCCAGCAGCTTGGGACTTGGCTACACCTTC; CDR3 protein: CASSLGLGYTF
CDR3 length: 14; D gene: NA; V gene: TRBV7-2; clone size: few; J gene: TRBJ2-3; CDR3 DNA: TGTGCCAGCAGCTTTGAGGGTTACACAGATACGCAGTATTTT; CDR3 protein: CASSFEGYTDTQYF
CDR3 length: 17; D gene: NA; V gene: TRBV9; clone size: NA; J gene: TRBJ2-7; CDR3 DNA: TGTGCCAGCAGCGTAGCTGGACAGCCTGATAGCTCCTACGAGCAGTACTTC; CDR3 protein: CASSVAGQPDSSYEQYF
CDR3 length: 17; D gene: TRBD1; V gene: TRBV10-3; clone size: few; J gene: TRBJ2-1; CDR3 DNA: TGTGCCATCAGTGAGTCAAACAGGGGGCTATCCTACAATGAGCAGTTCTTC; CDR3 protein: CAISESNRGLSYNEQFF
CDR3 length: 14; D gene: NA; V gene: TRBV5-1; clone size: NA; J gene: TRBJ2-7; CDR3 DNA: TGCGCCAGCAGCTTGGTTGTCAGCCCGTACGAGCAGTACTTC; CDR3 protein: CASSLVVSPYEQYF
CDR3 length: 16; D gene: NA; V gene: TRBV5-1; clone size: few; J gene: TRBJ1-4; CDR3 DNA: TGCGCCAGCAGCTTGGCGGGTAGCAGTCCTAATGAAAAACTGTTTTTT; CDR3 protein: CASSLAGSSPNEKLFF
CDR3 length: 13; D gene: NA; V gene: TRBV28; clone size: few; J gene: TRBJ2-1; CDR3 DNA: TGTGCCAGCAGTTTACCAGGGGTGGATGAGCAGTTCTTC; CDR3 protein: CASSLPGVDEQFF
CDR3 length: 15; D gene: NA; V gene: TRBV2; clone size: NA; J gene: TRBJ1-5; CDR3 DNA: TGTGCCAGCAGCGTCGAGGCAGGCGCCAATCAGCCCCAGCATTTT; CDR3 protein: CASSVEAGANQPQHF
CDR3 length: 15; D gene: TRBD1; V gene: TRBV5-1; clone size: NA; J gene: TRBJ1-6; CDR3 DNA: TGCGCCAGCAGCTTGGGGGGACAGGATAATTCACCCCTCCACTTT; CDR3 protein: CASSLGGQDNSPLHF
CDR3 length: 16; D gene: TRBD1; V gene: TRBV3-1; clone size: NA; J gene: TRBJ1-2; CDR3 DNA: TGTGCCAGCAGCCAAGACGCCGGGACAGGCTTATATGGCTACACCTTC; CDR3 protein: CASSQDAGTGLYGYTF
CDR3 length: 18; D gene: TRBD2; V gene: TRBV4-2; clone size: many; J gene: TRBJ2-3; CDR3 DNA: TGTGCCAGCAGCCAAGAGAGACTAGCGGGTCTGAACACAGATACGCAGTATTTT; CDR3 protein: CASSQERLAGLNTDTQYF
CDR3 length: 20; D gene: NA; V gene: TRBV5-1; clone size: NA; J gene: TRBJ2-1; CDR3 DNA: TGCGCCAGCAGCAACACTTTCGGCAGGGATTCCGCGGAAACGCACAATGAGCAGTTCTTC; CDR3 protein: CASSNTFGRDSAETHNEQFF
CDR3 length: 15; D gene: NA; V gene: TRBV6-1; clone size: NA; J gene: TRBJ1-5; CDR3 DNA: TGTGCCAGCTTGGAAGGAGGGTATAGCAATCAGCCCCAGCATTTT; CDR3 protein: CASLEGGYSNQPQHF
CDR3 length: 15; D gene: NA; V gene: TRBV20-1; clone size: few; J gene: TRBJ1-2; CDR3 DNA: TGCAGTGCTAGAGCACGAGAGATGGCCTTCTATGGCTACACCTTC; CDR3 protein: CSARAREMAFYGYTF
CDR3 length: 13; D gene: NA; V gene: TRBV6-1; clone size: NA; J gene: TRBJ1-1; CDR3 DNA: TGTGCCAGCAGCCTCCCCATGAACACTGAAGCTTTCTTT; CDR3 protein: CASSLPMNTEAFF
CDR3 length: 16; D gene: NA; V gene: TRBV18; clone size: NA; J gene: TRBJ2-7; CDR3 DNA: TGTGCCAGCTCACCCCCACAGGGGACTTCCATCTTCGAGCAGTACTTC; CDR3 protein: CASSPPQGTSIFEQYF
CDR3 length: 15; D gene: NA; V gene: TRBV5-1; clone size: few; J gene: TRBJ2-7; CDR3 DNA: TGCGCCAGCAGCTTGACCAGGACGAATCAATACGAGCAGTACTTC; CDR3 protein: CASSLTRTNQYEQYF
CDR3 length: 14; D gene: TRBD1; V gene: TRBV2; clone size: few; J gene: TRBJ2-7; CDR3 DNA: TGTGCCAGCAGTCCGGACAGGGACAAGGACGAGCAGTACTTC; CDR3 protein: CASSPDRDKDEQYF
CDR3 length: 12; D gene: NA; V gene: TRBV9; clone size: few; J gene: TRBJ2-3; CDR3 DNA: TGTGCCAGCAACAGAGGCACAGATACGCAGTATTTT; CDR3 protein: CASNRGTDTQYF
CDR3 length: 14; D gene: NA; V gene: TRBV5-1; clone size: NA; J gene: TRBJ2-3; CDR3 DNA: TGCGCCAACCGCCCATGGGGGGGCACAGATACGCAGTATTTT; CDR3 protein: CANRPWGGTDTQYF
CDR3 length: 14; D gene: NA; V gene: TRBV28; clone size: few; J gene: TRBJ2-5; CDR3 DNA: TGTGCCAGCAGTTTTGTCCGCATCGCGGAGACCCAGTACTTC; CDR3 protein: CASSFVRIAETQYF
CDR3 length: 14; D gene: NA; V gene: TRBV9; clone size: NA; J gene: TRBJ2-7; CDR3 DNA: TGTGCCAGCAGCGTCAGGTCCCTGGCCTACGAGCAGTACTTC; CDR3 protein: CASSVRSLAYEQYF
CDR3 length: 14; D gene: NA; V gene: TRBV28; clone size: few; J gene: TRBJ1-4; CDR3 DNA: TGTGCCAGCAGTTCCGGTGGGAGTAATGAAAAACTGTTTTTT; CDR3 protein: CASSSGGSNEKLFF
CDR3 length: 13; D gene: NA; V gene: TRBV14; clone size: NA; J gene: TRBJ1-1; CDR3 DNA: TGTGCCAGCAGCCAAGATCTAGGGACTGAAGCTTTCTTT; CDR3 protein: CASSQDLGTEAFF
CDR3 length: 12; D gene: NA; V gene: TRBV11-2; clone size: NA; J gene: TRBJ2-5; CDR3 DNA: TGTGCCAGCAGCACGCACCAAGAGACCCAGTACTTC; CDR3 protein: CASSTHQETQYF
CDR3 length: 18; D gene: TRBD2; V gene: TRBV5-6; clone size: NA; J gene: TRBJ2-1; CDR3 DNA: TGTGCCAGCAGCCAACAAAGACTAGCGGGGGTCCCCTACAATGAGCAGTTCTTC; CDR3 protein: CASSQQRLAGVPYNEQFF
CDR3 length: 11; D gene: NA; V gene: TRBV5-1; clone size: NA; J gene: TRBJ2-7; CDR3 DNA: TGCGCCAGCAGCTTGGAAAACGAGCAGTACTTC; CDR3 protein: CASSLENEQYF
CDR3 length: 13; D gene: NA; V gene: TRBV6-5; clone size: many; J gene: TRBJ2-7; CDR3 DNA: TGTGCCAGCAGACCCGGGCAACCCTACGAGCAGTACTTC; CDR3 protein: CASRPGQPYEQYF
CDR3 length: 14; D gene: NA; V gene: TRBV5-1; clone size: NA; J gene: TRBJ1-2; CDR3 DNA: TGCGCCAGCAGCTTTAATCGGGGGGATGATGGCTACACCTTC; CDR3 protein: CASSFNRGDDGYTF
CDR3 length: 14; D gene: NA; V gene: TRBV3-1; clone size: once; J gene: TRBJ1-5; CDR3 DNA: TGTGCCAGCAGCCAGGACTCCGGGATTCAGCCCCAGCATTTT; CDR3 protein: CASSQDSGIQPQHF
CDR3 length: 16; D gene: TRBD2; V gene: TRBV4-2; clone size: NA; J gene: TRBJ2-7; CDR3 DNA: TGTGTCAGCAGCCAAGATACTAGCGGGGGGGCGTACGAGCAGTACTTC; CDR3 protein: CVSSQDTSGGAYEQYF
CDR3 length: 14; D gene: NA; V gene: TRBV18; clone size: few; J gene: TRBJ1-5; CDR3 DNA: TGTGCCAGTTCCGGGATCGAGGGCTATCAGCCCCAGCATTTT; CDR3 protein: CASSGIEGYQPQHF
CDR3 length: 13; D gene: TRBD1; V gene: TRBV12-3/TRBV12-4; clone size: NA; J gene: TRBJ2-7; CDR3 DNA: TGTGCCAGCAGTCTGGACAGGGAACACGAGCAGTACTTC; CDR3 protein: CASSLDREHEQYF
CDR3 length: 17; D gene: NA; V gene: TRBV7-9; clone size: few; J gene: TRBJ1-1; CDR3 DNA: TGTGCCAGCAGCTTGAATAGGGGTGGACAGATGAACACTGAAGCTTTCTTT; CDR3 protein: CASSLNRGGQMNTEAFF
CDR3 length: 13; D gene: NA; V gene: TRBV20-1; clone size: few; J gene: TRBJ1-2; CDR3 DNA: TGCAGTGCTGCGTCGACAGCGGGCTATGGCTACACCTTC; CDR3 protein: CSAASTAGYGYTF
CDR3 length: 12; D gene: TRBD1; V gene: TRBV7-2; clone size: NA; J gene: TRBJ1-1; CDR3 DNA: TGTGCCAGCAGCTTAGCAGGGGGCAGAGCTTTCTTT; CDR3 protein: CASSLAGGRAFF
CDR3 length: 22; D gene: TRBD2; V gene: TRBV7-3; clone size: NA; J gene: TRBJ2-1; CDR3 DNA: TGTGCCAGCAGCGGACGGGACAGCGCCGGGACTAGCGGGGCGAACCGATGCAATGAGCAGTTCTTC; CDR3 protein: CASSGRDSAGTSGANRCNEQFF
CDR3 length: 15; D gene: TRBD1; V gene: TRBV20-1; clone size: NA; J gene: TRBJ1-5; CDR3 DNA: TGCAGTGCGAGGGGGACAGCCAAGAGCAATCAGCCCCAGCATTTT; CDR3 protein: CSARGTAKSNQPQHF
CDR3 length: 14; D gene: TRBD2; V gene: TRBV6-6; clone size: many; J gene: TRBJ2-1; CDR3 DNA: TGTGCCAGCAGTTACCGGGACTATTACAATGAGCAGTTCTTC; CDR3 protein: CASSYRDYYNEQFF
CDR3 length: 14; D gene: NA; V gene: TRBV6-5; clone size: NA; J gene: TRBJ2-1; CDR3 DNA: TGTGCCAGCAGTTACTCAACCTTTGCATACTCTAAGTTCTTC; CDR3 protein: CASSYSTFAYSKFF
CDR3 length: 11; D gene: NA; V gene: TRBV29-1; clone size: few; J gene: TRBJ2-3; CDR3 DNA: TGCAGCGTTGACTCGGGCAATACGCAGTATTTT; CDR3 protein: CSVDSGNTQYF
CDR3 length: 13; D gene: NA; V gene: TRBV20-1; clone size: NA; J gene: TRBJ2-4; CDR3 DNA: TGCAGTGCTAGGCAGGGTACCAAAAACATTCAGTACTTC; CDR3 protein: CSARQGTKNIQYF
CDR3 length: 17; D gene: NA; V gene: TRBV9; clone size: few; J gene: TRBJ2-3; CDR3 DNA: TGTGCCAGCAGCGTAGTAGCCCCTCCGGGACCCGGAAATACGCAGTATTTT; CDR3 protein: CASSVVAPPGPGNTQYF
CDR3 length: 16; D gene: NA; V gene: TRBV13; clone size: NA; J gene: TRBJ1-4; CDR3 DNA: TGTGCCAGCAGCCCCGACAGGTCTGCAACTAATGAAAAACTGTTTTTT; CDR3 protein: CASSPDRSATNEKLFF
CDR3 length: 14; D gene: TRBD1; V gene: TRBV29-1; clone size: NA; J gene: TRBJ2-3; CDR3 DNA: TGCAGCGCCTTGACAGGGGGCCCCAGGGATACGCAGTATTTT; CDR3 protein: CSALTGGPRDTQYF
CDR3 length: 15; D gene: TRBD2; V gene: TRBV4-2; clone size: NA; J gene: TRBJ2-7; CDR3 DNA: TGTGCCAGCAGCGAAACAGCGGGGAGCTCCTACGAGCAGTACTTC; CDR3 protein: CASSETAGSSYEQYF
CDR3 length: 15; D gene: NA; V gene: TRBV5-1; clone size: NA; J gene: TRBJ2-3; CDR3 DNA: TGCGCCAGCAACTCTAGGGGCGTGAGCACAGATACGCAGTATTTT; CDR3 protein: CASNSRGVSTDTQYF
CDR3 length: 14; D gene: TRBD1; V gene: TRBV7-9; clone size: NA; J gene: TRBJ2-5; CDR3 DNA: TGTGCCACCACAGGAACGACAGGGGAAGAGACCCAGTACTTC; CDR3 protein: CATTGTTGEETQYF